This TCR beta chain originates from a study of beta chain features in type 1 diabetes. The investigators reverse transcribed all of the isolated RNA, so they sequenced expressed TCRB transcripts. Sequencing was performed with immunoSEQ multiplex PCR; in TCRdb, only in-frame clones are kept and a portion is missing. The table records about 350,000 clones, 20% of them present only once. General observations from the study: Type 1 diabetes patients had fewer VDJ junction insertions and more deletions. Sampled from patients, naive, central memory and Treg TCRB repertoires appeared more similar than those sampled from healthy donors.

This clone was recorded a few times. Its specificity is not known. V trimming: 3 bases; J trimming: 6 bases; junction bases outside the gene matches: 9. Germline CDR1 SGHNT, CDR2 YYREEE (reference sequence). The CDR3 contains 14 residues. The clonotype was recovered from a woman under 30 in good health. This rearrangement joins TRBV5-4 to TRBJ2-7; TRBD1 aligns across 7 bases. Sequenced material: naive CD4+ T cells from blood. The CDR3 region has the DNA TGTGCCAGCAGCTCCTACAGGGGCACAGGCGAGCAGTACTTC. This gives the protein CASSSYRGTGEQYF.